The next 29 T cell receptor beta chains were all read from a single sample in a study of cytomegalovirus exposure and HLA in healthy donors. The PCR made use of 60 Vbeta and 13 Jbeta primers. Measured with immunoSEQ multiplex PCR; TCRdb has only the in-frame clones, and not every one. The specimen's table records about 150,000 clones. Sequencing was performed on PBMCs. These receptors were taken from a man between 25 and 39 years old in good health and CMV-seronegative.

The chain combines TRBV19 with TRBJ1-1; D not certain. The CDR3 contains 13 residues. Germline V CDR1 and CDR2: LNHDA, SQIVND (reference sequence). Trimming took 7 bases from V and 11 from J, leaving 20 bases between them. The CDR3 DNA reads TGTGCCAGTACCCTAACGACTGGAACGAATGCTTTCTTT. Translated, it gives CASTLTTGTNAFF.

The gene calls are TRBV18 and TRBJ2-1, with unresolved D. V was clipped by 0 bases and J by 8 bases, with 11 bases between them. CDR1 and CDR2 (germline): KGHSH, LQKENI. The CDR3 consists of 14 residues. Here the CDR3 DNA reads TGTGCCAGCTCACCACCCCGGGTATCCCATGAGCAGTTCTTC. The encoded protein is CASSPPRVSHEQFF.

The CDR3 protein is CATSRAGESTDTQYF. CDR3 coding DNA: TGTGCCACCAGCAGAGCTGGGGAGAGCACAGATACGCAGTATTTT. V gene TRBV15 combines with J gene TRBJ2-3; D might be TRBD2 (5 bases). Germline CDR1 is LNHNV and CDR2 is YYDKDF (reference sequence). With 1 base removed from V and 0 bases from J, the gap between germline ends came to 8 bases. The length of the CDR3 is 15 residues. Using reference TRBV15 and TRBJ2-3 for the parts outside the CDR3, the full variable domain is DAMVIQNPRYQVTQFGKPVTLSCSQTLNHNVMYWYQQKSSQAPKLLFHYYDKDFNNEADTPDNFQSRRPNTSFCFLDIRSPGLGDTAMYLCATSRAGESTDTQYFGPGTRLTVL.

The chain combines TRBV2 with TRBJ2-1; the match to TRBD2 covers 10 bases. Germline lookup yields CDR1 SNHLY and CDR2 FYNNEI. Germline trimming cut 7 bases from V and 1 base from J; bases unmatched to any gene: 1. The CDR3 covers 14 residues. The CDR3 region has the DNA TGTGCCAGCACTAGCGGGAGATCCTACAATGAGCAGTTCTTC. This gives the protein CASTSGRSYNEQFF. Full variable domain (outside the CDR3, taken from reference TRBV2 and TRBJ2-1): EPEVTQTPSHQVTQMGQEVILRCVPISNHLYFYWYRQILGQKVEFLVSFYNNEISEKSEIFDDQFSVERPDGSNFTLKIRSTKLEDSAMYFCASTSGRSYNEQFFGPGTRLTVL.

The V call is TRBV6-1, the J call TRBJ1-1; D remains unclear. Trimming shortened V by 4 bases and J by 3 bases, and 6 bases separated the two germline ends. This CDR3 is built from 12 residues. Germline-derived CDR1 and CDR2 are MNHNS and SASEGT. Written as DNA, the CDR3 is TGTGCCAGCAGTGTGCGGGACACTGAAGCTTTCTTT. Amino acids: CASSVRDTEAFF.

The V call is TRBV7-2, the J call TRBJ1-2; no reliable D call. Trimming stripped 1 base from V and 4 bases from J, with 7 bases between. Per germline, CDR1 SGHTA and CDR2 FQGNSA. The CDR3 loop spans 13 amino acids. Written as DNA, the CDR3 is TGTGCCAGCAGCTTAGGGGCTATCTATGGCTACACCTTC. Translation: CASSLGAIYGYTF.

The chain employs TRBV5-8 and TRBJ1-5; D may be TRBD1 (5 bases). The CDR3 consists of 18 residues. Germline lookup yields CDR1 SGHTS and CDR2 YDEGEE. V dropped 4 bases and J dropped 0 bases, with 20 bases sitting between them. The CDR3 protein is CASSIGPRGGYSNQPQHF. CDR3 nucleotide sequence: TGTGCCAGCAGCATTGGTCCGAGGGGAGGGTATAGCAATCAGCCCCAGCATTTT.

The V call is TRBV5-1, the J call TRBJ2-7; a weak D match, TRBD1 (6 bases). The CDR3 loop spans 14 amino acids. Germline V lookup: CDR1 SGHRS, CDR2 YFSETQ. Trimming stripped 4 bases from V and 2 bases from J, with 13 bases between. The CDR3 sequence is CASSGDRTPYEQYF. The CDR3 nucleotides read TGCGCCAGCAGCGGTGACAGGACCCCCTACGAGCAGTACTTC.

The chain links TRBV30 to TRBJ2-1; no clear D. The CDR3 spans 11 residues. CDR1 and CDR2 (germline): GTSNPN, SVGIG (reference sequence). Trimming took 1 base from V and 10 from J, leaving 8 bases between them. This CDR3 reads CAWSGGGEQFF. Written as DNA, the CDR3 is TGTGCCTGGAGTGGAGGTGGGGAGCAGTTCTTC.

This sequence joins TRBV5-1 and TRBJ2-3; 8 nucleotides match TRBD1. Trimming removed 0 bases from V and 0 bases from J; junction bases left unmatched: 3. Germline V gene data show CDR1 as SGHRS and CDR2 as YFSETQ. CDR3 length equals 16 residues. As DNA, the CDR3 is TGCGCCAGCAGCTTGGAGGGACAGGCTAGCACAGATACGCAGTATTTT. Protein: CASSLEGQASTDTQYF.

The chain employs TRBV12-5 and TRBJ2-1, with TRBD2 identical over 9 bases. This CDR3 is built from 15 residues. Germline trimming cut 3 bases from V and 9 bases from J; bases unmatched to any gene: 9. Germline CDR1 is LGHNT and CDR2 is FRNRAP. CDR3 in DNA: TGTGCTAGTGGTTTTCGTCCTAGCGGGACCGGTGAGCAGTTCTTC. Translation: CASGFRPSGTGEQFF.

The chain couples TRBV4-1 to TRBJ2-3; 10 nucleotides align to TRBD1. J gave up 11 bases and V 2 bases, and 7 bases lay outside the gene matches. Germline V gene data show CDR1 as MGHRA and CDR2 as YSYEKL. The CDR3 runs to 14 residues. For the CDR3, the DNA is TGCGCCAGCAGCCAACCGACAGGGGGCCGGGAGCAGTATTTT. This gives the protein CASSQPTGGREQYF.

The chain combines TRBV10-3 with TRBJ2-1, with 8 bases identical to TRBD2. Germline V lookup: CDR1 ENHRY, CDR2 SYGVKD. This CDR3 contains 15 residues. After removal of 8 bases from V and 8 bases from J, the junction contained 14 bases not matched to a gene. Written as DNA, the CDR3 is TGTGCCATCGGCCCTTCGTCCGGGAGGGACGATGAGCAGTTCTTC. Translated, it gives CAIGPSSGRDDEQFF.

With regard to this clone: The junction departs from the called germline gene at one end, perhaps through a read error. The chain couples TRBV2 to TRBJ2-4; possibly TRBD1 for D (5 bases). CDR1 is SNHLY, CDR2 FYNNEI, per germline. This CDR3 comprises 12 residues. DNA for the CDR3: TGTGCCGGCAGTGATAGGGGAAACATTCAGTACTTC. It codes for CAGSDRGNIQYF.

The gene calls are TRBV5-8 and TRBJ2-7; D gene ambiguous. Trimming pared 5 bases from V and 2 bases from J, leaving 14 bases between. Germline CDR1 and CDR2: SGHTS and YDEGEE. CDR3 size: 14 residues. The CDR3 sequence is CASRKEGGTYEQYF. CDR3 DNA: TGTGCCAGCAGGAAAGAAGGCGGTACCTACGAGCAGTACTTC.

J is TRBJ1-2 and V is TRBV2; D possibly corresponds to TRBD1 (6 bases). Per the germline V gene, CDR1 is SNHLY and CDR2 is FYNNEI. CDR3 length equals 14 residues. Trimming left V 7 bases short and J 1 base short, with 13 bases between. DNA for the CDR3: TGTGCCAGCAAAAATACAGGGATTAACTATGGCTACACCTTC. It translates to CASKNTGINYGYTF.

V gene TRBV30 combines with J gene TRBJ2-6, with D perhaps TRBD2 (6 bases). Trimming shortened V by 5 bases and J by 4 bases, and 15 bases separated the two germline ends. The germline gives CDR1 GTSNPN, CDR2 SVGIG (reference sequence). The CDR3 runs to 15 residues. The CDR3 loop reads CAWGLGGAGANVLTF. The CDR3 bases are TGTGCCTGGGGCCTGGGGGGTGCCGGGGCCAACGTCCTGACTTTC.

This sequence joins TRBV27 and TRBJ2-7; 9 nucleotides align to TRBD2. CDR3 length: 14 amino acids. The trim removed 7 bases at V and 1 base at J, leaving 5 bases unmatched. The germline V gene has CDR1 MNHEY and CDR2 SMNVEV (reference sequence). The CDR3, as DNA: TGTGCCAGCAAGAAGCGGGAGGTTTCCTACGAGCAGTACTTC. Amino acids: CASKKREVSYEQYF.

V gene TRBV18 combines with J gene TRBJ2-5, with 7 bases aligning to TRBD2. The CDR3 runs 16 residues. With V trimmed by 3 bases and J by 5 bases, 12 bases remained unmatched. Per the germline V gene, CDR1 is KGHSH and CDR2 is LQKENI. This CDR3 is CASSPRSGLVSETQYF. CDR3 in DNA: TGTGCCAGCTCACCGCGGTCCGGACTAGTTAGCGAGACCCAGTACTTC.

The chain couples TRBV5-1 to TRBJ1-4, with D uncertain. V lost 0 bases to trimming and J lost 8 bases, with 11 bases between them. The CDR3 consists of 14 residues. Germline V gives CDR1 SGHRS, CDR2 YFSETQ. This CDR3 reads CASSLGQVEEKLFF. The DNA of the CDR3 is TGCGCCAGCAGCTTGGGTCAGGTCGAGGAAAAACTGTTTTTT.

Concerning this clone itself: Sequence at one end of the junction differs from germline and may be a read error. V usage is TRBV7-9 and J usage is TRBJ2-3, with unresolved D. Germline V gene data show CDR1 as SEHNR and CDR2 as FQNEAQ (reference sequence). The CDR3 is 13 amino acids. The CDR3 spells CASSLNSRDTQYF. CDR3 DNA sequence: TGTGCCAGCAGCTTAAATAGCAGAGATACGCAGTATTTT.

With regard to this clone: A read error may account for a junction end that differs from germline. Here the CDR3 reads CASSHLKGREKAYEKYF. In nucleotides, the CDR3 is TGCGCCAGCAGTCACCTAAAGGGCCGGGAGAAGGCCTACGAGAAGTACTTC. V and J are TRBV4-1 and TRBJ2-7; D might be TRBD2 (6 bases). Germline loops: CDR1 MGHRA, CDR2 YSYEKL. The CDR3 spans 17 residues.

V is TRBV28 and J is TRBJ2-1; D is perhaps TRBD1 (6 bases). Per the germline V gene, CDR1 is MDHEN and CDR2 is SYDVKM. V dropped 2 bases and J dropped 4 bases, with 12 bases sitting between them. CDR3 length: 15 residues. CDR3 protein: CASSLGGASYNEQFF. CDR3 in DNA: TGTGCCAGCAGTTTAGGGGGCGCGTCTTACAATGAGCAGTTCTTC.

V is TRBV11-3 and J is TRBJ2-7, with D perhaps TRBD1 (6 bases). The CDR3 contains 17 residues. Germline V gives CDR1 SGHNT, CDR2 YENEEA. V was cut by 1 base and J by 5 bases, with 21 bases left in between. The CDR3 bases are TGTGCCAGCAGCTTAGTAGTATACAGGGAAGGTGGGAACGAGCAGTACTTC. Residues: CASSLVVYREGGNEQYF.

This chain uses TRBV5-1 with TRBJ2-1; D uncertain. Germline lookup yields CDR1 SGHRS and CDR2 YFSETQ. Trimming removed 1 base at V and 3 bases at J, with 8 bases between. The CDR3 is 14 residues long. CDR3 DNA sequence: TGCGCCAGCAGCTTGAATAGTATCTACAATGAGCAGTTCTTC. It is translated as CASSLNSIYNEQFF.

This chain links TRBV18 with TRBJ1-2; D not certain. Germline V gene sequence: CDR1 KGHSH, CDR2 LQKENI. Trimming pared 3 bases from V and 7 bases from J, leaving 15 bases between. The CDR3 has 14 residues. This chain's CDR3 is CASSPAQVKGGYTF. The CDR3 DNA reads TGTGCCAGCTCACCCGCCCAGGTGAAAGGTGGCTACACCTTC.

The rearrangement uses TRBV19 and TRBJ1-4; D gene ambiguous. Between the trimmed V and J ends, which lost 2 bases and 7 bases, there was a span of 2 bases. Germline assignment: CDR1 LNHDA and CDR2 SQIVND (reference sequence). The CDR3 is 11 residues long. This CDR3 is CASSIREKLFF. CDR3 nucleotides: TGTGCCAGTAGTATACGTGAAAAACTGTTTTTT.

This chain joins TRBV6-5 and TRBJ2-1; the match to TRBD2 covers 7 bases. The CDR3 loop spans 15 amino acids. Germline V gene lookup returns CDR1 MNHEY and CDR2 SVGAGI. J gave up 3 bases and V 6 bases, and 8 bases lay outside the gene matches. CDR3 in DNA: TGTGCCAGCAGACGGACTACTAGCGACTACAATGAGCAGTTCTTC. Its protein product is CASRRTTSDYNEQFF.

This chain's CDR3 is CASSLNRATGELFF. The CDR3 DNA follows: TGTGCCAGCAGCTTAAACAGGGCCACCGGGGAGCTGTTTTTT. The rearrangement links TRBV7-8 to TRBJ2-2; tentatively, D is TRBD1 (6 bases). This CDR3 is built from 14 residues. V lost 2 bases, J lost 4 bases, and 8 bases lay in between. CDR1 is SGHVS, CDR2 FQNEAQ, per germline.